Sequencing of this TCR beta chain was carried out in a study of shared clonotypes between healthy human individuals. Study as a whole: Used for every donor were three CD4 naive, three CD4 memory, two CD8 naive and one CD8 memory plate.

Sequenced by immunoSEQ multiplex PCR; TCRdb stores in-frame clones only, minus some. The data show 2 million to 2.5 million clones, about 94% seen once. Naive CD8 cells lacked CD45RO and underwent positive selection for CCR7, leaving out terminally differentiated effector memory CD45RA+ cells. Every one of the donors was a Caucasian adult that lived in Nashville, Tennessee. Germline V CDR1 and CDR2: GTSNPN, SVGIG (reference sequence). The CDR3 runs 13 residues. The ends were cut back, 0 bases at V and 4 bases at J, with 7 bases in the middle. Details on this clone: Antigen: not known. A much larger clone sits a single nucleotide away, making a read error possible.

Study findings and constraints: An effect of sequencing depth on clonotype sharing among donors was expected.

V is TRBV30 and J is TRBJ1-5; D ambiguous. The sample taken for sequencing was naive CD8+ T cells sorted from blood. This TCR came from a man aged 18 to 30 in good health. This CDR3 reads CAWSVQINQPQHF. The DNA of the CDR3 is TGTGCCTGGAGTGTACAGATAAATCAGCCCCAGCATTTT.